This entry lists 17 T cell receptor beta chains sequenced from one sample in a study of cytomegalovirus exposure and HLA in healthy donors. PCR amplification relied on 60 Vbeta primers (plus 13 Jbeta primers). Clones were read by immunoSEQ multiplex PCR, and TCRdb kept only the in-frame ones, dropping some. Of around 130,000 clones in the sample, 65% to 80% were seen once. Material for sequencing was PBMCs. The receptors originated from a woman aged 40 to 50 in good health and CMV-seronegative.

This chain connects TRBV6-1 to TRBJ1-2; TRBD1 matches 7 bases. The CDR3 runs to 14 residues. With V trimmed by 4 bases and J by 2 bases, 4 bases remained unmatched. From germline, CDR1 is MNHNS and CDR2 SASEGT. The CDR3 region has the DNA TGTGCCAGCAGTGTTACAGGGGAGAACTATGGCTACACCTTC. Its protein is CASSVTGENYGYTF.

This clone was seen more than once but under ten times. The V gene is TRBV5-1, the J gene TRBJ1-2, with D uncertain. V lost 0 bases and J 8 bases, leaving 8 bases between the germline ends. CDR3 length: 12 amino acids. The germline CDR1 and CDR2 sequences are SGHRS and YFSETQ. The CDR3 region is CASSLDLDGYTF. CDR3 coding DNA: TGCGCCAGCAGCTTGGACCTAGACGGCTACACCTTC.

The chain recombines TRBV11-1 with TRBJ1-5; 8 bases align to TRBD1. CDR1 is SGHAT, CDR2 FQDESV, per germline (reference sequence). The length of the CDR3 is 14 residues. V trimming: 5 bases; J trimming: 6 bases; junction bases outside the gene matches: 6. As DNA, the CDR3 is TGTGCCAGCAGCCGTCAGGGGGCAGGTCAGCCCCAGCATTTT. It is translated as CASSRQGAGQPQHF.

Worth noting for this clone: The same CDR3 can be traced to other DNA sequences in this sample. This sequence joins TRBV6-5 and TRBJ2-7, with TRBD1 as a possible D gene (6 bases). Trimming shortened V by 6 bases and J by 5 bases, and 17 bases separated the two germline ends. The CDR3 consists of 14 residues. Germline V gene sequence: CDR1 MNHEY, CDR2 SVGAGI. The CDR3 loop is CASRDRTGSNEQYF. CDR3 bases: TGTGCCAGCAGGGATCGTACAGGGTCGAACGAGCAGTACTTC.

The gene calls are TRBV5-1 and TRBJ1-1; weak D call: TRBD1 (6 bases). Germline CDR1 is SGHRS and CDR2 is YFSETQ. The ends were cut back, 3 bases at V and 2 bases at J, with 11 bases in the middle. This CDR3 comprises 14 residues. CDR3 protein: CASSWGRGNTEAFF. DNA for the CDR3: TGCGCCAGCAGCTGGGGCAGGGGTAACACTGAAGCTTTCTTT.

The chain joins TRBV18 to TRBJ2-1; a possible D gene is TRBD2 (7 bases). Per the germline V gene, CDR1 is KGHSH and CDR2 is LQKENI. The CDR3 spans 16 residues. V gave up 5 bases and J gave up 5 bases, with 19 bases separating them. The CDR3 is CASSSKTGGSDNEQFF. The CDR3 region has the DNA TGTGCCAGCTCATCGAAGACGGGGGGCTCGGACAATGAGCAGTTCTTC.

This rearrangement joins TRBV10-3 to TRBJ2-7, with TRBD1 as a possible D gene (5 bases). The ends were cut back, 2 bases at V and 2 bases at J, with 7 bases in the middle. This CDR3 has 13 residues. Germline CDR1 and CDR2: ENHRY and SYGVKD. The CDR3 spells CAISEAGPYEQYF. In DNA, the CDR3 is TGTGCCATCAGTGAGGCAGGGCCCTACGAGCAGTACTTC.

This clone occurred a few times. The chain uses TRBV20-1 and TRBJ2-7; D call uncertain. Germline-derived CDR1 and CDR2 are DFQATT and SNEGSKA (reference sequence). V lost 3 bases to trimming and J lost 3 bases, with 6 bases between them. The CDR3 is made up of 11 amino acids. The CDR3 loop reads CSARTLYEQYF. The CDR3 coding sequence is TGCAGTGCTAGGACTCTCTACGAGCAGTACTTC.

This CDR3 reads CASSLRQGGYEQYF. CDR3 in DNA: TGTGCCAGTAGTCTCCGACAGGGAGGCTACGAGCAGTACTTC. This chain uses TRBV19 with TRBJ2-5, with D possibly being TRBD1 (7 bases). The J call may be wrong; the DNA end is better matched by TRBJ2-7. The CDR3 length is 14 residues. CDR1 and CDR2 from the germline V gene are LNHDA and SQIVND (reference sequence).

The CDR3 loop is CASTPRGFRLNEQFF. Here the CDR3 DNA reads TGTGCCAGCACCCCTCGGGGGTTCCGTCTTAATGAGCAGTTCTTC. The chain has TRBV6-1 and TRBJ2-1, with a possible D match to TRBD2 (6 bases). V was clipped by 7 bases and J by 7 bases, with 20 bases between them. The CDR3 spans 15 residues. Germline V lookup: CDR1 MNHNS, CDR2 SASEGT.

The rearrangement links TRBV7-9 to TRBJ2-1, with TRBD2 matching over 9 bases. With V trimmed by 4 bases and J by 10 bases, 8 bases remained unmatched. Germline lookup yields CDR1 SEHNR and CDR2 FQNEAQ (reference sequence). The CDR3 loop spans 14 amino acids. The CDR3 loop is CASSYPSGKKEQFF. The CDR3 nucleotides read TGTGCCAGCAGCTACCCTAGCGGGAAGAAAGAGCAGTTCTTC.

The chain recombines TRBV19 with TRBJ1-3; D not resolved. The ends were cut back, 7 bases at V and 0 bases at J, with 7 bases in the middle. There are 13 residues in the CDR3. Germline CDR1 is LNHDA and CDR2 is SQIVND (reference sequence). CDR3 amino acids: CASIGLSGNTIYF. The CDR3 DNA is TGTGCCAGTATCGGACTCTCTGGAAACACCATATATTTT.

The V gene is TRBV9, the J gene TRBJ2-1; possible D gene TRBD2, 5 bases. Per the germline V gene, CDR1 is SGDLS and CDR2 is YYNGEE. Trimming pared 3 bases from V and 6 bases from J, leaving 13 bases between. The CDR3 is made up of 14 amino acids. CDR3 sequence reads: CASSDGSGTNEQFF. In nucleotides, the CDR3 is TGTGCCAGCAGCGACGGGTCGGGAACCAATGAGCAGTTCTTC.

This clone was seen a single time. V gene TRBV9 combines with J gene TRBJ2-3, with a tentative D call TRBD2 (5 bases). This CDR3 has 14 amino acids. Germline V gene lookup returns CDR1 SGDLS and CDR2 YYNGEE. With 0 bases removed from V and 6 bases from J, the gap between germline ends came to 11 bases. The CDR3 is CASSVVTSGDTQYF. CDR3 DNA sequence: TGTGCCAGCAGCGTAGTTACGAGCGGCGATACGCAGTATTTT.

This chain joins TRBV10-3 and TRBJ2-5, with a tentative D call TRBD1 (5 bases). The V and J ends lost 3 bases and 0 bases respectively, with 5 bases between them. The CDR3 has 13 residues. The germline V gene encodes CDR1 ENHRY and CDR2 SYGVKD. CDR3 coding DNA: TGTGCCATCAGTGAAGGGGACCAAGAGACCCAGTACTTC. As protein: CAISEGDQETQYF.

This clone was observed once. The chain recombines TRBV19 with TRBJ1-1, with 9 bases that match TRBD1. Germline V gene lookup returns CDR1 LNHDA and CDR2 SQIVND (reference sequence). The CDR3 runs to 15 residues. V gave up 7 bases and J gave up 0 bases; unmatched junction bases: 6. The CDR3 nucleotides read TGTGCCAGTAATACAGGGGGCATAGTGAACACTGAAGCTTTCTTT. Its protein is CASNTGGIVNTEAFF.

This chain connects TRBV28 to TRBJ2-3; D is unclear. CDR1 is MDHEN, CDR2 SYDVKM, per germline. Trimming stripped 6 bases from V and 5 bases from J, with 18 bases between. This CDR3 has 15 residues. The CDR3 here is CASSPPHPGLDTQYF. The CDR3 DNA is TGTGCCAGCAGCCCGCCCCACCCGGGTTTAGATACGCAGTATTTT.